This T cell receptor beta chain originates from a study of T cell changes during pregnancy in multiple sclerosis. V gave up 6 bases and J gave up 6 bases; unmatched junction bases: 9. This CDR3 contains 14 residues. Germline assignment: CDR1 MNHEY and CDR2 SVGAGI. The table came from immunoSEQ multiplex PCR; TCRdb's copy has only in-frame clones and leaves some out. This sample has around 100,000 clones; 90% to 95% occur once, and the top ten carry 1.5%. This clonotype was obtained from a female donor with multiple sclerosis, enrolled in a pregnancy study. This rearrangement joins TRBV6-5 to TRBJ1-1; 8 bases are shared with TRBD1. The sequencing used peripheral blood, collected in the third trimester of pregnancy. The CDR3 here is CASSPRTGWAEAFF. The CDR3 bases are TGTGCCAGCAGCCCCCGGACAGGGTGGGCTGAAGCTTTCTTT.